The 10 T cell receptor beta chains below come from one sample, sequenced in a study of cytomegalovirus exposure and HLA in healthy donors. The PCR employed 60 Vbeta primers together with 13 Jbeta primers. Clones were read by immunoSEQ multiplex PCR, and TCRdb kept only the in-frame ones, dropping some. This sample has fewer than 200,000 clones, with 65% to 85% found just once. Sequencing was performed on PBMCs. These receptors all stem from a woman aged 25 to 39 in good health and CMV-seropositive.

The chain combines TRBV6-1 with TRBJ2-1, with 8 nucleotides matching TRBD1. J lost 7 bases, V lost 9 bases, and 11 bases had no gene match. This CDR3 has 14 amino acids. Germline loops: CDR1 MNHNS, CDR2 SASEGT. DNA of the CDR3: TGTGCCAGTCGGACAGGGACCGGAATGAATGAGCAGTTCTTC. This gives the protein CASRTGTGMNEQFF.

For the CDR3, the DNA is TGTGCTAGTGGTTTTCCGGCGGGGGAGCAGTACTTC. Amino acids: CASGFPAGEQYF. The V call is TRBV12-5, the J call TRBJ2-7, with D possibly TRBD2 on 6 matching bases. The V end was cut by 3 bases, the J end by 7 bases, with 10 bases between. CDR3 length equals 12 residues. Germline CDR1 and CDR2: LGHNT and FRNRAP.

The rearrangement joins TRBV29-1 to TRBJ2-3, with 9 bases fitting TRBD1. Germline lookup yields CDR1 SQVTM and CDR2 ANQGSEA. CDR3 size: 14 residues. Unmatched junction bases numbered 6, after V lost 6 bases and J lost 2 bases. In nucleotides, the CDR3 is TGCAGCGTCACCGGGACAGGGTCCACAGATACGCAGTATTTT. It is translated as CSVTGTGSTDTQYF.

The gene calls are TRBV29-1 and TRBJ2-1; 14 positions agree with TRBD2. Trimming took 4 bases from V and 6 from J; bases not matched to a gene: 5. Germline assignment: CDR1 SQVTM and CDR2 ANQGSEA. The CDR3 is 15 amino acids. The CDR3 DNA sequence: TGCAGCGTTGGAGTAGGACTAGCGGGGGGCAATGAGCAGTTCTTC. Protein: CSVGVGLAGGNEQFF.

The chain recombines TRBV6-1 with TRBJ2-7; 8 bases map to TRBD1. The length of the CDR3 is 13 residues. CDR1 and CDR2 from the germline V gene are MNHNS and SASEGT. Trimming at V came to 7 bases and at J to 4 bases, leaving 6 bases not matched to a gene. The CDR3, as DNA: TGTGCCAGCACTCTCAGGGGGCCTTACGAGCAGTACTTC. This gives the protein CASTLRGPYEQYF.

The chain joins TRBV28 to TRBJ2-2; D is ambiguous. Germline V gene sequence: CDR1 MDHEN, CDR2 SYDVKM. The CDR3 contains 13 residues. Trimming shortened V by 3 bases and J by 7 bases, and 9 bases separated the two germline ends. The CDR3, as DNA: TGTGCCAGCAGTTTTCTCCGTCGCGGGGAGCTGTTTTTT. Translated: CASSFLRRGELFF. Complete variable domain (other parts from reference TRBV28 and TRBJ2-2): DVKVTQSSRYLVKRTGEKVFLECVQDMDHENMFWYRQDPGLGLRLIYFSYDVKMKEKGDIPEGYSVSREKKERFSLILESASTNQTSMYLCASSFLRRGELFFGEGSRLTVL.

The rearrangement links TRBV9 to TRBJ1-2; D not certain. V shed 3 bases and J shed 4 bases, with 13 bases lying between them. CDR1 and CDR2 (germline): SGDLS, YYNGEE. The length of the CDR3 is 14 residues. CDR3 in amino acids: CASSAEGGGYGYTF. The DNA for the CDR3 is TGTGCCAGCAGCGCCGAGGGAGGCGGCTATGGCTACACCTTC.

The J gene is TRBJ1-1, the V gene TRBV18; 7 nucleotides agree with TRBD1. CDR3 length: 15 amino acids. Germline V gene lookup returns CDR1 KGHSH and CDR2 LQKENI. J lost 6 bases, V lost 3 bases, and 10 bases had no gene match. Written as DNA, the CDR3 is TGTGCCAGCTCACCCCGACAGGGCATACTCTCTGAAGCTTTCTTT. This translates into CASSPRQGILSEAFF. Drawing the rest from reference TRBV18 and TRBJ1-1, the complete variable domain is NAGVMQNPRHLVRRRGQEARLRCSPMKGHSHVYWYRQLPEEGLKFMVYLQKENIIDESGMPKERFSAEFPKEGPSILRIQQVVRGDSAAYFCASSPRQGILSEAFFGQGTRLTVV.

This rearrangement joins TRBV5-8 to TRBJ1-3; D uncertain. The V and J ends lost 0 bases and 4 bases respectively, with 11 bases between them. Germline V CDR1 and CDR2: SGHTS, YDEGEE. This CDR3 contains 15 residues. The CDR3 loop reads CASSLEGRPGNTIYF. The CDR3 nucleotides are TGTGCCAGCAGCTTGGAAGGGAGACCAGGAAACACCATATATTTT.

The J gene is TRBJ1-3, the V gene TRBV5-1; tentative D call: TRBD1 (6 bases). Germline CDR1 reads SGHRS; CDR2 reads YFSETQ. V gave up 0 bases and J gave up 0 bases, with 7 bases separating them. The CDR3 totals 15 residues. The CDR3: CASSLEGVSGNTIYF. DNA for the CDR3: TGCGCCAGCAGCTTGGAGGGGGTCTCTGGAAACACCATATATTTT.